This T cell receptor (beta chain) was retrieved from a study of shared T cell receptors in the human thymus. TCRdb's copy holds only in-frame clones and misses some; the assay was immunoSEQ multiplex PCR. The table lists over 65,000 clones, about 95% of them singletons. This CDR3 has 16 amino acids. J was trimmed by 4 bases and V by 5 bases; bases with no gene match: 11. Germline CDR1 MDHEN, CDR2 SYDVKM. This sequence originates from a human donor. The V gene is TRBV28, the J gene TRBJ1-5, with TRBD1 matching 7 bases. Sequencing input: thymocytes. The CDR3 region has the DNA TGTGCCAGCAGTCGACCGGGACAGTACCTTAATCAGCCCCAGCATTTT. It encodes CASSRPGQYLNQPQHF.